This TCR beta chain was captured in a study of cytomegalovirus exposure and HLA in healthy donors. Study conclusions and caveats: Later on, an analysis found that several of the most significant clusters appeared to be linked to common viral pathogens, which included parvovirus B19. Earlier results showed most TCR beta V segments being productive about 87% or about 30% of the time. Sequences of the TCR beta chain were said to predict the HLA-A and HLA-B alleles of most subjects accurately.

The PCR used 60 Vbeta and 13 Jbeta primers. The repertoire was sequenced with immunoSEQ multiplex PCR; TCRdb's copy has only in-frame clones and lacks some. The sample has about 70,000 clones, and its top ten clones hold 2.4%. In regard to this clone: The antigen is undetermined.

Participants comprised healthy donors of bone marrow. V lost 5 bases and J 4 bases, leaving 15 bases between the germline ends. The CDR3 consists of 14 residues. The V gene's germline CDR1 is SGHRS and CDR2 YFSETQ. Sample: PBMCs. The sequence came from a female donor in good health and CMV-seropositive. The V and J genes are TRBV5-1 and TRBJ1-2, with TRBD1 as a possible D gene (6 bases). In DNA, the CDR3 is TGCGCCAGCAGAAAGGCGGACAGACTCTATGGCTACACCTTC. The encoded protein is CASRKADRLYGYTF.